Described below is a single TCR beta chain sequence and its context. The CDR3 has 14 amino acids. Germline CDR1 and CDR2: SEHNR and FQNEAQ (reference sequence). Trimming stripped 3 bases from V and 2 bases from J, with 9 bases between. This specimen belongs to a study of blood T cell repertoires in COVID-19. In the study overall: Acute and convalescent COVID-19 specimens originated in the United States, Italy and Spain. T cells, B-cell-depleted T cells, or PBMCs provided the cDNA or gDNA that served as material.

Source study methods: Estimation of nucleated cell counts was performed using reference gene primer amplification. Clones were read by immunoSEQ multiplex PCR, and TCRdb kept only the in-frame ones, dropping some. The V and J calls and clone size were taken over from that table, and D and trimming were inferred from the DNA. Of about 80,000 clones listed, roughly 87% are singletons. The gene calls are TRBV7-9 and TRBJ2-3, with a tentative D call TRBD1 (6 bases). The specimen sequenced was peripheral blood. The TCR sequence derives from a man aged 80 or over with acute or convalescent COVID-19. The CDR3: CASSFGQTTDTQYF. The CDR3 nucleotides read TGTGCCAGCAGCTTCGGACAGACCACAGATACGCAGTATTTT.